The 26 T cell receptor beta chains listed next were all sequenced from one sample in a study of control samples from healthy donors and cancer patients. Repertoires were generated with immunoSEQ multiplex PCR, while TCRdb's copy carries only in-frame clones and drops some. The repertoire holds under 200,000 clones, roughly 94% seen once, with over 6.5% in the top ten. The source material was blood. These receptors were taken from a woman between 40 and 55 years old in good health.

The chain joins TRBV7-3 to TRBJ1-1; a weak D match, TRBD1 (6 bases). Germline V CDR1 and CDR2: SGHTA, FQGTGA. The CDR3 consists of 15 residues. Trimming stripped 5 bases from V and 1 base from J, with 14 bases between. The CDR3 reads CASSLSSTGNTEAFF. CDR3 sequence (DNA): TGTGCCAGCAGCCTAAGTTCGACAGGGAACACTGAAGCTTTCTTT.

V is TRBV5-1 and J is TRBJ2-3; D is unclear. The V end lost 1 base, the J end lost 0 bases, and 3 bases lay between the germline ends. This CDR3 spans 13 amino acids. Germline CDR1 SGHRS, CDR2 YFSETQ. CDR3 coding DNA: TGCGCCAGCAGCTTGACTAGCACAGATACGCAGTATTTT. Amino acids: CASSLTSTDTQYF.

The rearrangement joins TRBV5-1 to TRBJ1-6; D uncertain. The germline V and J ends were trimmed by 6 bases and 5 bases, with 15 bases remaining between them. The V gene's germline CDR1 is SGHRS and CDR2 YFSETQ. This CDR3 spans 15 amino acids. In DNA, the CDR3 is TGCGCCAGCACCCAAGACGGACGGAATAATTCACCCCTCCACTTT. Protein: CASTQDGRNNSPLHF.

The table lists this clone with a count of one. The V gene is TRBV27, the J gene TRBJ2-7; a possible D gene is TRBD2 (7 bases). Trimming removed 1 base from V and 5 bases from J, with 15 bases in between. The germline CDR1 and CDR2 sequences are MNHEY and SMNVEV (reference sequence). This CDR3 has 15 amino acids. CDR3 nucleotide sequence: TGTGCCAGCAGTTTATGGGCAGGGAGGGGGAACGAGCAGTACTTC. It translates to CASSLWAGRGNEQYF.

The CDR3 reads CASSVGVQAEQYF. The CDR3 nucleotides are TGTGCCAGCAGCGTAGGTGTACAAGCCGAGCAGTACTTC. The gene calls are TRBV9 and TRBJ2-7; D is ambiguous. Germline values: CDR1 SGDLS, CDR2 YYNGEE. This CDR3 comprises 13 residues. The V and J ends lost 0 bases and 6 bases respectively, with 10 bases between them.

The genes are TRBV6-5 and TRBJ2-1, with 10 bases aligning to TRBD1. V shed 6 bases, J shed 6 bases, and the junction held 2 bases outside the gene matches. Germline V lookup: CDR1 MNHEY, CDR2 SVGAGI. There are 13 residues in the CDR3. The CDR3 DNA reads as TGTGCCAGCAGGGACAGGGGGAGCAATGAGCAGTTCTTC. It is translated as CASRDRGSNEQFF.

The chain recombines TRBV5-4 with TRBJ2-1; 8 bases fit TRBD2. The CDR3 consists of 15 residues. Germline-derived CDR1 and CDR2 are SGHNT and YYREEE (reference sequence). J lost 6 bases, V lost 1 base, and 6 bases had no gene match. The CDR3 DNA reads as TGTGCCAGCAGCTTGAAGCGGGAGTGGGGCAATGAGCAGTTCTTC. Its protein product is CASSLKREWGNEQFF.

V gene TRBV4-3 combines with J gene TRBJ1-4, with 9 bases that match TRBD1. CDR3 length: 16 amino acids. V was clipped by 0 bases and J by 8 bases; unmatched bases: 7. Per the germline V gene, CDR1 is LGHNA and CDR2 is YSLEER. The CDR3 spells CASSQEATGGWEKLFF. CDR3 nucleotide sequence: TGCGCCAGCAGCCAAGAAGCGACAGGGGGTTGGGAAAAACTGTTTTTT.

J is TRBJ1-5 and V is TRBV12-5; 11 nucleotides align to TRBD1. V lost 6 bases and J lost 5; bases outside the gene matches: 3. CDR1 is LGHNT and CDR2 is FRNRAP in the germline V gene. The CDR3 consists of 14 residues. The CDR3 loop is CASGRDRGDQPQHF. CDR3 sequence (DNA): TGTGCTAGTGGCCGGGACAGGGGGGATCAGCCCCAGCATTTT.

The gene calls are TRBV4-1 and TRBJ1-2; perhaps TRBD1 as D (5 bases). The CDR3 sequence is 16 residues long. Germline V gene sequence: CDR1 MGHRA, CDR2 YSYEKL. Trimming took 0 bases from V and 2 from J, leaving 13 bases between them. Written as DNA, the CDR3 is TGCGCCAGCAGCCAAGATGGCGGGACTTCCAACTATGGCTACACCTTC. Translating gives CASSQDGGTSNYGYTF.

This rearrangement joins TRBV10-3 to TRBJ2-4; TRBD1 or TRBD2 may be the D gene (5 bases each). The CDR3 contains 13 residues. Trimming took 0 bases from V and 12 from J, leaving 12 bases between them. CDR1 ENHRY and CDR2 SYGVKD come from the germline V gene. CDR3 DNA: TGTGCCATCAGTGAGTCGTTTGGGGGAAATCAGTACTTC. The encoded protein is CAISESFGGNQYF.

V and J are TRBV6-6 and TRBJ1-1; D uncertain. This CDR3 contains 10 residues. Germline values: CDR1 MNHNY, CDR2 SVGAGI (reference sequence). V lost 9 bases and J lost 2, with 4 bases in between. The chain's CDR3 is CASLNTEAFF. DNA for the CDR3: TGTGCCAGTCTAAACACTGAAGCTTTCTTT.

In its sample, this clone was seen once. The chain employs TRBV15 and TRBJ2-2; TRBD2 matches at 7 bases. The V segment lost 0 bases and the J segment 0 bases; nucleotides outside the gene matches: 7. CDR1 and CDR2 (germline): LNHNV, YYDKDF (reference sequence). CDR3 length: 18 amino acids. The CDR3 protein is CATSREGGAGTNTGELFF. The DNA of the CDR3 is TGTGCCACCAGCAGAGAGGGGGGAGCGGGGACGAACACCGGGGAGCTGTTTTTT.

The genes are TRBV3-1 (or the pseudogene TRBV3-2) and TRBJ2-2; D might be TRBD2 (5 bases). The V and J ends lost 1 base and 7 bases respectively, with 10 bases between them. CDR3 length equals 14 residues. Germline values: CDR1 LGHDT, CDR2 YNNKEL (reference sequence). The CDR3 DNA sequence: TGTGCCAGCAGCCAAGGAGGCGCGGGCGGGGAGCTGTTTTTT. Residues: CASSQGGAGGELFF.

Only one count was recorded for this clone. The J gene is TRBJ1-3, the V gene TRBV7-9, with D maybe TRBD1 (5 bases). V was shortened by 3 bases and J by 8 bases, with 23 bases between the two germline ends. The CDR3 runs to 17 residues. The germline gives CDR1 SEHNR, CDR2 FQNEAQ (reference sequence). CDR3 DNA: TGTGCCAGCAGCTTGCTTCCGGGGGGAAATAGGAAGGACACCATATATTTT. Its protein product is CASSLLPGGNRKDTIYF. Using reference TRBV7-9 and TRBJ1-3 for the parts outside the CDR3, the full variable domain is DTGVSQNPRHKITKRGQNVTFRCDPISEHNRLYWYRQTLGQGPEFLTYFQNEAQLEKSRLLSDRFSAERPKGSFSTLEIQRTEQGDSAMYLCASSLLPGGNRKDTIYFGEGSWLTVV.

The CDR3 DNA follows: TGTGCCAGCAGCTCAATAGGGGGTACTGAAGCTTTCTTT. Translating gives CASSSIGGTEAFF. V usage is TRBV14 and J usage is TRBJ1-1; weak D call: TRBD1 (6 bases). V lost 5 bases and J 5 bases, leaving 12 bases between the germline ends. The CDR3 loop spans 13 amino acids. Germline V lookup: CDR1 SGHDN, CDR2 FVKESK.

V and J are TRBV12-3 or TRBV12-4 and TRBJ2-7, with D uncertain. The CDR3 runs to 11 residues. V shed 6 bases and J shed 0 bases, with 3 bases lying between them. CDR3 amino acids: CASRDSYEQYF. The CDR3 DNA follows: TGTGCCAGCAGGGACTCCTACGAGCAGTACTTC.

This chain links TRBV19 with TRBJ1-1, with D perhaps matching TRBD1 (5 bases). CDR1 is LNHDA, CDR2 SQIVND, per germline (reference sequence). V was cut by 7 bases and J by 4 bases, with 22 bases left in between. The CDR3 contains 16 residues. The CDR3 protein is CASTLTPQGWGTEAFF. CDR3 coding DNA: TGTGCCAGTACCCTTACCCCCCAGGGATGGGGCACTGAAGCTTTCTTT.

The J gene is TRBJ1-1, the V gene TRBV7-9, with no clear D. The germline gives CDR1 SEHNR, CDR2 FQNEAQ (reference sequence). The CDR3 has 16 residues. The V gene lost 4 bases and the J gene lost 0 bases, with 15 bases spanning the gap. The CDR3 is CASSSDVTEMNTEAFF. As DNA, the CDR3 is TGTGCCAGCAGCTCAGACGTGACGGAAATGAACACTGAAGCTTTCTTT.

The V call is TRBV7-9, the J call TRBJ1-6; no firm D call. V gave up 2 bases and J gave up 7 bases, with 6 bases separating them. Germline loops: CDR1 SEHNR, CDR2 FQNEAQ (reference sequence). The CDR3 runs to 13 residues. As DNA, the CDR3 is TGTGCCAGCAGCTTAACTCTCAATTCACCCCTCCACTTT. This sequence encodes CASSLTLNSPLHF. Based on the CDR3 plus reference TRBV7-9 and TRBJ1-6, the full variable domain is DTGVSQNPRHKITKRGQNVTFRCDPISEHNRLYWYRQTLGQGPEFLTYFQNEAQLEKSRLLSDRFSAERPKGSFSTLEIQRTEQGDSAMYLCASSLTLNSPLHFGNGTRLTVT.

This rearrangement joins TRBV10-3 to TRBJ2-3, with 9 bases aligning to TRBD2. Germline CDR1 reads ENHRY; CDR2 reads SYGVKD. The CDR3 is made up of 12 amino acids. V lost 6 bases and J lost 8; bases outside the gene matches: 3. CDR3 in amino acids: CAIRGLASTQYF. In DNA form, the CDR3 reads TGTGCCATCAGGGGACTAGCAAGTACGCAGTATTTT.

The CDR3 is CASSYSIATYGYTF. CDR3 DNA sequence: TGTGCCAGCAGTTACTCGATAGCAACCTATGGCTACACCTTC. The J gene is TRBJ1-2, the V gene TRBV6-2 or TRBV6-3; D call uncertain. This CDR3 is built from 14 residues. V lost 0 bases, J lost 4 bases, and 9 bases lay in between. Looked up from germline, CDR1 is MNHEY and CDR2 is SVGEGT.

The table lists this clone with a count of one. The V gene is TRBV4-1, the J gene TRBJ1-2; unclear D gene. This CDR3 has 12 residues. The germline V and J ends were trimmed by 5 bases and 5 bases, with 9 bases remaining between them. CDR1 and CDR2 from the germline V gene are MGHRA and YSYEKL. The CDR3 region has the DNA TGCGCCAGCAGCGACCAGCAGTATGGCTACACCTTC. It encodes CASSDQQYGYTF.

Written as DNA, the CDR3 is TGTGCCAGCTCACCGGGACTGCGCACAGATACGCAGTATTTT. It specifies CASSPGLRTDTQYF. The chain uses TRBV18 and TRBJ2-3, with D perhaps TRBD2 (6 bases). CDR3 length: 14 amino acids. The V end lost 3 bases, the J end lost 1 base, and 8 bases lay between the germline ends. Germline V gene data show CDR1 as KGHSH and CDR2 as LQKENI. The full variable domain, its missing parts supplied by reference TRBV18 and TRBJ2-3, is NAGVMQNPRHLVRRRGQEARLRCSPMKGHSHVYWYRQLPEEGLKFMVYLQKENIIDESGMPKERFSAEFPKEGPSILRIQQVVRGDSAAYFCASSPGLRTDTQYFGPGTRLTVL.

The chain has TRBV19 and TRBJ2-1; D is uncertain. V was pared by 6 bases and J by 5 bases, with 14 bases between. This CDR3 has 14 amino acids. From germline, CDR1 is LNHDA and CDR2 SQIVND (reference sequence). The CDR3 bases are TGTGCCAGTAGCGGTAGGCCGGCGAACAATGAGCAGTTCTTC. This gives the protein CASSGRPANNEQFF.

The V and J genes are TRBV25-1 and TRBJ1-6; weak D call: TRBD1 (5 bases). The CDR3 covers 15 residues. V dropped 5 bases and J dropped 7 bases, with 15 bases sitting between them. In germline, CDR1 is MGHDK, CDR2 SYGVNS. CDR3 residues: CASSRGEGENSPLHF. CDR3 DNA: TGTGCCAGCAGTCGGGGAGAAGGGGAGAATTCACCCCTCCACTTT.